The 18 T cell receptor beta chains below all came from one sample that was sequenced in a study of T cell repertoires in cytomegalovirus infection. TCRdb re-analysed the reads in MiXCR, keeping a single row per CDR3 protein. The data contain hundreds of thousands of distinct CDR3 sequences, roughly 30% of them seen just once; the ten biggest clones take up 15% to 20%. Their target antigens are unknown. The source was cultured PBMCs, collected from culture after CMV antigen stimulation. The receptors were gathered from a human donor in good health (CMV status not recorded). Some clones in this sample may be carry-over from other donors' samples.

This clonotype was picked up a small number of times. This CDR3 is CASTGIRNSPLHF. CDR3 in DNA: TGTGCCAGCACAGGGATCAGGAATTCACCCCTCCACTTT. The gene calls are TRBV6-1 and TRBJ1-6; possible D gene TRBD1, 5 bases. Trimming pared 7 bases from V and 7 bases from J, leaving 11 bases between. The CDR3 is 13 amino acids. Germline-derived CDR1 and CDR2 are MNHNS and SASEGT.

The CDR3 spells CASGPGGPYNEQFF. The CDR3 DNA is TGTGCTAGTGGTCCGGGGGGGCCCTACAATGAGCAGTTCTTC. The genes are TRBV12-5 and TRBJ2-1; 8 bases fit TRBD2. Looked up from germline, CDR1 is LGHNT and CDR2 is FRNRAP. This CDR3 contains 14 residues. V lost 5 bases and J lost 2; bases outside the gene matches: 2.

CDR3: CASRGGGNSPLHF. In DNA form, the CDR3 reads TGTGCCAGCAGGGGAGGAGGCAATTCACCCCTCCACTTT. This chain connects TRBV6-5 to TRBJ1-6; no clear D. CDR1 is MNHEY and CDR2 is SVGAGI in the germline V gene. V was shortened by 6 bases and J by 7 bases, with 10 bases between the two germline ends. The CDR3 runs 13 residues.

The J gene is TRBJ1-2, the V gene TRBV4-1; D not certain. Germline CDR1 reads MGHRA; CDR2 reads YSYEKL. Between the trimmed V and J ends, which lost 1 base and 1 base, there was a span of 10 bases. The CDR3 totals 15 residues. CDR3 in DNA: TGCGCCAGCAGCCAAGGGGGAGGCGGTAACTATGGCTACACCTTC. This gives the protein CASSQGGGGNYGYTF.

The rearrangement joins TRBV11-3 to TRBJ2-1; D is possibly TRBD1 or TRBD2 (6 bases each). This CDR3 comprises 15 residues. The germline CDR1 and CDR2 sequences are SGHNT and YENEEA. The V gene lost 4 bases and the J gene lost 0 bases, with 10 bases spanning the gap. CDR3 DNA: TGTGCCAGCAGCTCCAAGGGGGGCTCCTACAATGAGCAGTTCTTC. It encodes CASSSKGGSYNEQFF.

This sequence joins TRBV12-3 or TRBV12-4 and TRBJ2-7, with D uncertain. This CDR3 contains 14 residues. V gave up 2 bases and J gave up 2 bases, with 10 bases separating them. The CDR3 loop is CASSLRVTPYEQYF. The CDR3 nucleotides are TGTGCCAGCAGTTTAAGGGTGACTCCCTACGAGCAGTACTTC.

The chain is built from TRBV12-3 or TRBV12-4 and TRBJ2-4, with TRBD2 matching 8 bases. With 4 bases clipped from V and 8 bases from J, the junction kept 7 bases outside the gene matches. The CDR3 length is 14 residues. The CDR3 DNA is TGTGCCAGCAGTTCTAGTAGCGGGGAGGACATTCAGTACTTC. Amino acid sequence: CASSSSSGEDIQYF.

This clonotype was seen a handful of times. The V gene is TRBV7-6, the J gene TRBJ2-7, with D hard to call. CDR1 is SGHVS, CDR2 FNYEAQ, per germline. The V end lost 1 base, the J end lost 5 bases, and 18 bases lay between the germline ends. The CDR3 covers 16 residues. For the CDR3, the DNA is TGTGCCAGCAGCTTAGTAGAGAAAGGGAAGGGTCACGAGCAGTACTTC. Translated, it gives CASSLVEKGKGHEQYF.

This clonotype has a count of ten or more. The chain employs TRBV7-9 and TRBJ2-7, with TRBD2 matching 8 bases. The ends lost 5 bases at V and 3 bases at J; junction bases unmatched: 6. From germline, CDR1 is SEHNR and CDR2 FQNEAQ (reference sequence). The CDR3 consists of 14 residues. The CDR3 DNA reads as TGTGCCAGCAGCCCCGGGGGGGGGCTCTACGAGCAGTACTTC. It codes for CASSPGGGLYEQYF. Supplemented by reference TRBV7-9 and TRBJ2-7, the full variable domain reads DTGVSQNPRHKITKRGQNVTFRCDPISEHNRLYWYRQTLGQGPEFLTYFQNEAQLEKSRLLSDRFSAERPKGSFSTLEIQRTEQGDSAMYLCASSPGGGLYEQYFGPGTRLTVT.

This clonotype came up a few times. The rearrangement uses TRBV4-3 and TRBJ2-7, with unresolved D. This CDR3 is 13 amino acids long. Per germline, CDR1 LGHNA and CDR2 YSLEER. Trimming took off 0 bases at V and 4 bases at J, with 7 bases between the two ends. CDR3 region: CASSQDLRYEQYF. CDR3 nucleotide sequence: TGCGCCAGCAGCCAAGATCTTAGATACGAGCAGTACTTC.

The chain has TRBV29-1 and TRBJ2-1, with 7 bases matching TRBD2. The germline V gene encodes CDR1 SQVTM and CDR2 ANQGSEA. The CDR3 loop spans 14 amino acids. The junction had 6 bases not matched to a gene; V was cut back by 6 bases and J by 1 base. CDR3 sequence: CSVKLAPSYNEQFF. Written as DNA, the CDR3 is TGCAGCGTCAAACTAGCGCCTTCCTACAATGAGCAGTTCTTC.

This clonotype has just a few counts. This chain connects TRBV9 to TRBJ2-3; the match to TRBD1 covers 11 bases. V lost 3 bases, J lost 6 bases, and 9 bases stayed unmatched. CDR1 and CDR2 (germline): SGDLS, YYNGEE. This CDR3 is 16 amino acids long. CDR3 amino acids: CASSEGTGGPMDTQYF. The CDR3 DNA follows: TGTGCCAGCAGCGAGGGGACAGGGGGGCCCATGGATACGCAGTATTTT.

The chain couples TRBV2 to TRBJ1-2; 9 bases align to TRBD1. Losses at the gene ends were 11 bases for V and 5 bases for J; bases not matched to a gene: 15. The CDR3 is 15 amino acids. Germline CDR1 is SNHLY and CDR2 is FYNNEI. The CDR3 spells CAGKADRGSRYGYTF. In nucleotides, the CDR3 is TGTGCCGGAAAGGCGGACAGGGGAAGTCGGTATGGCTACACCTTC.

The chain has TRBV2 and TRBJ1-2; a possible D gene is TRBD1 (5 bases). V shed 4 bases and J shed 8 bases, with 14 bases lying between them. The germline CDR1 and CDR2 sequences are SNHLY and FYNNEI. This CDR3 region has 13 residues. CDR3 DNA sequence: TGTGCCAGCAGTGCCCAGGGCTCAGAGGGCTACACCTTC. It is translated as CASSAQGSEGYTF.

V is TRBV6-8 and J is TRBJ1-1; no reliable D call. Germline assignment: CDR1 MNHGY and CDR2 SAAAGT. This CDR3 has 14 amino acids. Trimming removed 7 bases from V and 4 bases from J, with 16 bases in between. CDR3 in amino acids: CASTTFRIRTEAFF. CDR3 nucleotide sequence: TGTGCCAGCACTACATTTCGGATACGCACTGAAGCTTTCTTT.

There are a few counts of this clonotype. The V call is TRBV28, the J call TRBJ2-7; perhaps TRBD1 as D (6 bases). The V end lost 4 bases, the J end lost 0 bases, and 16 bases lay between the germline ends. This CDR3 has 16 amino acids. Germline CDR1 is MDHEN and CDR2 is SYDVKM. The CDR3 DNA follows: TGTGCCAGCAGTTCATGGGACACCCTGTCCTCCTACGAGCAGTACTTC. Its protein is CASSSWDTLSSYEQYF.

The J gene is TRBJ2-3, the V gene TRBV11-2; 10 bases match TRBD2. From germline, CDR1 is SGHAT and CDR2 FQNNGV. Germline trimming cut 1 base from V and 1 base from J; bases unmatched to any gene: 5. This CDR3 is 17 amino acids long. DNA of the CDR3: TGTGCCAGCAGCTTAGGCACTAGCGGGGCTCGCACAGATACGCAGTATTTT. Protein product: CASSLGTSGARTDTQYF.

This chain links TRBV7-2 with TRBJ2-3; a possible D gene is TRBD1 (6 bases). This CDR3 has 16 amino acids. Trimming took off 2 bases at V and 2 bases at J, with 14 bases between the two ends. CDR1 is SGHTA and CDR2 is FQGNSA in the germline V gene. CDR3 in DNA: TGTGCCAGCAGCTTAACAGGACAGCCCATCACAGATACGCAGTATTTT. Translating gives CASSLTGQPITDTQYF.